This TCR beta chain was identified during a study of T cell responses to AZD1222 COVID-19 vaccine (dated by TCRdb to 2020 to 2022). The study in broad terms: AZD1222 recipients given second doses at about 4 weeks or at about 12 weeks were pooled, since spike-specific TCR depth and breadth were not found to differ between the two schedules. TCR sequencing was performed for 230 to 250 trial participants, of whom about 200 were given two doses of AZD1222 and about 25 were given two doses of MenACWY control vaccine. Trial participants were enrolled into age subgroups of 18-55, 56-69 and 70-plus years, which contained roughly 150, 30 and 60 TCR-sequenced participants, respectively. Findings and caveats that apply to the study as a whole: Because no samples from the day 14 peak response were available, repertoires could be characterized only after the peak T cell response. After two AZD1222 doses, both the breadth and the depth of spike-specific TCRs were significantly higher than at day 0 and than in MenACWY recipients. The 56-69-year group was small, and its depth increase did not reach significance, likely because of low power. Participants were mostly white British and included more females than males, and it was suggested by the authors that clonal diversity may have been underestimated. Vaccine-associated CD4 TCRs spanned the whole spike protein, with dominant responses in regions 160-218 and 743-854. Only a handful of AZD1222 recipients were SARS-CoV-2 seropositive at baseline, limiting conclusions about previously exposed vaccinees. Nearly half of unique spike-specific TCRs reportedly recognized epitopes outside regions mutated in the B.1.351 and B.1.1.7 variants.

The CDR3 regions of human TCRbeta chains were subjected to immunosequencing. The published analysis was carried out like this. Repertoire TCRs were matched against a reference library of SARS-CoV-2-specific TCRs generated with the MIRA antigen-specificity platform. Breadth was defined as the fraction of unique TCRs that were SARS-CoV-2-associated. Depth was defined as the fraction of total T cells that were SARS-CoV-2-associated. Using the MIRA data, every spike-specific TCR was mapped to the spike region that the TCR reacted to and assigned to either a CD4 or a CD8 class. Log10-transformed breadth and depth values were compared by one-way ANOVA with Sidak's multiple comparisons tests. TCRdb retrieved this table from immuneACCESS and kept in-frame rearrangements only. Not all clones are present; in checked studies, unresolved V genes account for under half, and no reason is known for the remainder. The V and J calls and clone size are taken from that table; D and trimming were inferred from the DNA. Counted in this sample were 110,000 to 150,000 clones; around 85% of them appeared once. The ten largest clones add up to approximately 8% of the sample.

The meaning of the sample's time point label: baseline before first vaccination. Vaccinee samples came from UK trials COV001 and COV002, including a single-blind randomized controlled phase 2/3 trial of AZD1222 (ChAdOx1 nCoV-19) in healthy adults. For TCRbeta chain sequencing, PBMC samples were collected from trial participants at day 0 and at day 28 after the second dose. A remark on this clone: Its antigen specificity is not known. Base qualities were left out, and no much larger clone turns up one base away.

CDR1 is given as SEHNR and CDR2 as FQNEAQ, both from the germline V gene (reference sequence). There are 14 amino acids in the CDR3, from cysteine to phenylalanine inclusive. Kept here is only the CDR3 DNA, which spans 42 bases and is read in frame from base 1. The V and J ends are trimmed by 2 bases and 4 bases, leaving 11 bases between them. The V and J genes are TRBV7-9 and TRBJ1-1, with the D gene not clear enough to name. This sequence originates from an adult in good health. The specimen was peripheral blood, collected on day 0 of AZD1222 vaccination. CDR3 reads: CASSLRGGGTEAFF. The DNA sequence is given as TGTGCCAGCAGCTTACGCGGAGGTGGCACTGAAGCTTTCTTT.